This record looks at one T cell receptor beta chain sequence and its context. Authors' methods: Researchers report that nucleated cell counts were estimated from reference gene primer amplification. Sequencing used immunoSEQ multiplex PCR; TCRdb keeps in-frame clones, though not all of them. V, J and clone size derive from that table, while D and trimming were established from the DNA sequence. Among approximately 160,000 clones listed, about four fifths were seen once. This record belongs to a study of blood T cell repertoires in COVID-19. Overall study: Sites in the United States, Italy and Spain provided acute and convalescent COVID-19 samples. Sources were T cells, B-cell-depleted T cells, or PBMCs; the material itself was cDNA or gDNA.

Germline V CDR1 and CDR2: SGDLS, YYNGEE. The CDR3 covers 15 residues. V shed 2 bases and J 4 bases; nucleotides not matched to a gene: 6. J is TRBJ2-1 and V is TRBV9; 7 nucleotides align to TRBD2. The receptor's source is a man aged 65-85 years who had recovered from COVID-19. Sequenced material: peripheral blood. CDR3 protein: CASSVSGLTYNEQFF. CDR3 sequence (DNA): TGTGCCAGCAGCGTTTCGGGACTAACTTACAATGAGCAGTTCTTC.